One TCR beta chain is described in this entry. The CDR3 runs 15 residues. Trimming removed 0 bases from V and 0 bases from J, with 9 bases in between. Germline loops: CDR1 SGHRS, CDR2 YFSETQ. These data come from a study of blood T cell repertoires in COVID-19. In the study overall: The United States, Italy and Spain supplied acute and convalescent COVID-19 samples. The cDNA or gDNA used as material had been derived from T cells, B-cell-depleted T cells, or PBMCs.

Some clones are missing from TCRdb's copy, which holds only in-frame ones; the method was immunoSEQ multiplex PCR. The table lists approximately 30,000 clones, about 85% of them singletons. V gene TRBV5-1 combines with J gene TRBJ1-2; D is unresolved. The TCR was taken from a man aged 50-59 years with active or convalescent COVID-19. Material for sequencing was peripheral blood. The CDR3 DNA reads TGCGCCAGCAGCTTGGAGTTCAGGACTAACTATGGCTACACCTTC. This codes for CASSLEFRTNYGYTF. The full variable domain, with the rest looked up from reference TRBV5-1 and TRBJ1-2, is KAGVTQTPRYLIKTRGQQVTLSCSPISGHRSVSWYQQTPGQGLQFLFEYFSETQRNKGNFPGRFSGRQFSNSRSEMNVSTLELGDSALYLCASSLEFRTNYGYTFGSGTRLTVV.